This T cell receptor (beta chain) was found in a study of blood T cell repertoires in COVID-19. Study details: Samples came from the United States, Italy and Spain, spanning acute and convalescent COVID-19.

The CDR3 length is 19 residues. Germline-derived CDR1 and CDR2 are MNHEY and SMNVEV (reference sequence). J was trimmed by 1 base and V by 1 base; bases with no gene match: 11. Profiled with immunoSEQ multiplex PCR; TCRdb holds only in-frame clones, not every one. The data show tens of thousands of clones, around four fifths seen once. Sample: peripheral blood. The J gene is TRBJ2-7, the V gene TRBV27, with TRBD2 identical over 12 bases. This receptor was obtained from a man aged 50 to 60 with active COVID-19. CDR3 region: CASSLFPPLLAGGSYEQYF. The CDR3 nucleotides read TGTGCCAGCAGTTTATTCCCCCCCCTCCTAGCGGGAGGGTCCTACGAGCAGTACTTC.